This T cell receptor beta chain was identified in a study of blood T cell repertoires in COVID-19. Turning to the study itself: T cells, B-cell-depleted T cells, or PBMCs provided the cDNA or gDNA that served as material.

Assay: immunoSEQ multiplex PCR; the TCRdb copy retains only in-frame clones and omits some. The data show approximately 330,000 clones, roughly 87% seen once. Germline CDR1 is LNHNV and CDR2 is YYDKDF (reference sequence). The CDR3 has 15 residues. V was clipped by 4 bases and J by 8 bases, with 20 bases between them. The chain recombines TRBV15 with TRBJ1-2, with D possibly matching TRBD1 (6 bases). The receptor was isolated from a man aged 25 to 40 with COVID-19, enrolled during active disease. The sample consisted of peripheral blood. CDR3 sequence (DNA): TGTGCCACCAGCAAGGCGGACAGCCCCTTTAGGGGCTACACCTTC. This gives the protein CATSKADSPFRGYTF.